A single sample is the source of the 27 T cell receptor beta chains below, sequenced in a study of CD8+ T cells in alopecia areata. As the sequencing template, cDNA was produced by extracting RNA and reverse transcribing it. TCRdb keeps only in-frame clones here, not all; method: immunoSEQ multiplex PCR. The table includes roughly 150,000 clones, roughly 50% detected once. Sequencing was done on a sample of CD4+ T cells sorted from blood. Source of these receptors: a human donor with alopecia areata.

The CDR3 DNA follows: TGTGCCAGTAGTATCGGGGGATCGGAAAACATTCAGTACTTC. Residues: CASSIGGSENIQYF. This sequence joins TRBV19 and TRBJ2-4, with D perhaps matching TRBD2 (6 bases). V was clipped by 3 bases and J by 5 bases, with 11 bases between them. The CDR3 length is 14 residues. Germline CDR1 reads LNHDA; CDR2 reads SQIVND (reference sequence).

The sample holds a few counts of this clone. The rearrangement uses TRBV28 and TRBJ2-3; 7 nucleotides match TRBD1. The CDR3 is 14 amino acids. After removal of 6 bases from V and 6 bases from J, the junction contained 9 bases not matched to a gene. Germline assignment: CDR1 MDHEN and CDR2 SYDVKM. The CDR3 DNA follows: TGTGCCAGCAGGTGGGGGACAGACCAGGATACGCAGTATTTT. Its translation: CASRWGTDQDTQYF. The entire variable domain, with the rest obtained from reference TRBV28 and TRBJ2-3, is as follows: DVKVTQSSRYLVKRTGEKVFLECVQDMDHENMFWYRQDPGLGLRLIYFSYDVKMKEKGDIPEGYSVSREKKERFSLILESASTNQTSMYLCASRWGTDQDTQYFGPGTRLTVL.

V and J are TRBV5-1 and TRBJ1-1; 8 bases agree with TRBD1. CDR3 length equals 14 residues. The trim removed 4 bases at V and 4 bases at J, leaving 6 bases unmatched. Germline CDR1 and CDR2: SGHRS and YFSETQ. CDR3 nucleotides: TGCGCCAGCAGCCAGATCGGACAGGGCACTGAAGCTTTCTTT. Its protein is CASSQIGQGTEAFF. Using reference TRBV5-1 and TRBJ1-1 for the parts outside the CDR3, the full variable domain is KAGVTQTPRYLIKTRGQQVTLSCSPISGHRSVSWYQQTPGQGLQFLFEYFSETQRNKGNFPGRFSGRQFSNSRSEMNVSTLELGDSALYLCASSQIGQGTEAFFGQGTRLTVV.

This chain uses TRBV6-1 with TRBJ2-1; no clear D gene. The V gene lost 4 bases and the J gene lost 6 bases, with 7 bases spanning the gap. This CDR3 has 12 amino acids. Germline CDR1 is MNHNS and CDR2 is SASEGT. Here the CDR3 DNA reads TGTGCCAGCAGTGCCTACTCCAATGAGCAGTTCTTC. This encodes CASSAYSNEQFF.

V and J are TRBV4-1 and TRBJ2-4; 10 nucleotides agree with TRBD2. From germline, CDR1 is MGHRA and CDR2 YSYEKL. This CDR3 region has 18 residues. V lost 0 bases to trimming and J lost 7 bases; unmatched junction nucleotides: 12. CDR3 sequence: CASSQDSVGSGRWNIQYF. CDR3 DNA sequence: TGCGCCAGCAGCCAAGACTCGGTAGGTAGCGGGAGGTGGAACATTCAGTACTTC.

This clone was seen a handful of times. The chain recombines TRBV29-1 with TRBJ2-3; D is undetermined. Germline lookup yields CDR1 SQVTM and CDR2 ANQGSEA. The CDR3 has 12 amino acids. V gave up 6 bases and J gave up 4 bases, with 11 bases separating them. Here the CDR3 DNA reads TGCAGCGTGACTCCGGCAGCAGATACGCAGTATTTT. This sequence encodes CSVTPAADTQYF.

The CDR3 bases are TGCAGCGTGGGCGGACTAGCGGGCCACAATGAGCAGTTCTTC. Its translation: CSVGGLAGHNEQFF. The chain links TRBV29-1 to TRBJ2-1; TRBD2 aligns across 11 bases. Germline V gives CDR1 SQVTM, CDR2 ANQGSEA. CDR3 length: 14 amino acids. V lost 6 bases to trimming and J lost 5 bases; unmatched junction nucleotides: 6.

The chain links TRBV9 to TRBJ2-1, with 11 bases lining up with TRBD2. This CDR3 contains 15 residues. Losses at the gene ends were 4 bases for V and 3 bases for J; bases not matched to a gene: 3. Per germline, CDR1 SGDLS and CDR2 YYNGEE. In nucleotides, the CDR3 is TGTGCCAGCAGCCAAACTAGCGGGAGCTACAATGAGCAGTTCTTC. Its translation: CASSQTSGSYNEQFF.

This sequence joins TRBV6-5 and TRBJ2-1; 8 nucleotides align to TRBD1. The CDR3 has 14 amino acids. CDR1 and CDR2 (germline): MNHEY, SVGAGI. J was trimmed by 8 bases and V by 6 bases; bases with no gene match: 9. The CDR3 region has the DNA TGTGCCAGCAGCTCACGTCCAGGGGGCTATGAGCAGTTCTTC. Its translation: CASSSRPGGYEQFF.

The V call is TRBV2, the J call TRBJ2-5, with 11 bases aligning to TRBD1. The CDR3 is 14 residues long. In germline, CDR1 is SNHLY, CDR2 FYNNEI. The V and J ends lost 6 bases and 5 bases, in that order; junction bases with no gene match: 5. DNA of the CDR3: TGTGCCAGCAGGGGGACAGGGGGTGGTGAGACCCAGTACTTC. As protein: CASRGTGGGETQYF.

The genes are TRBV30 and TRBJ1-2; 7 bases are shared with TRBD1. The CDR3 has 12 amino acids. Germline trimming cut 0 bases from V and 10 bases from J; bases unmatched to any gene: 5. Looked up from germline, CDR1 is GTSNPN and CDR2 is SVGIG (reference sequence). The CDR3 protein is CAWSVGRGLYTF. CDR3 DNA: TGTGCCTGGAGTGTGGGAAGGGGGCTCTACACCTTC. The entire variable domain, with the rest obtained from reference TRBV30 and TRBJ1-2, is as follows: SQTIHQWPATLVQPVGSPLSLECTVEGTSNPNLYWYRQAAGRGLQLLFYSVGIGQISSEVPQNLSASRPQDRQFILSSKKLLLSDSGFYLCAWSVGRGLYTFGSGTRLTVV.

V and J are TRBV29-1 and TRBJ2-2; D might be TRBD2 (6 bases). Trimming pared 8 bases from V and 3 bases from J, leaving 25 bases between. The CDR3 runs 17 residues. The germline V gene has CDR1 SQVTM and CDR2 ANQGSEA. CDR3 residues: CSPTGLPVFLDTGELFF. The CDR3, as DNA: TGCAGCCCTACAGGACTACCGGTTTTTCTTGACACCGGGGAGCTGTTTTTT.

This clone was picked up a small number of times. CDR3 nucleotides: TGTGCCACCCAAAACTCGAAGACCTGGACAGGGCCCGGCGGGGAGCTGTTTTTT. Amino acids: CATQNSKTWTGPGGELFF. The chain has TRBV10-3 and TRBJ2-2; 8 bases fit TRBD1. Germline values: CDR1 ENHRY, CDR2 SYGVKD. CDR3 length: 18 residues. The V gene end was trimmed by 10 bases and the J gene end by 7 bases; junction bases not matched to a gene: 23.

The table lists this clone with a few counts. The V call is TRBV29-1, the J call TRBJ2-7; 8 bases are a match to TRBD1. The CDR3 is 14 residues long. Germline V gives CDR1 SQVTM, CDR2 ANQGSEA. Losses at the gene ends were 2 bases for V and 2 bases for J; bases not matched to a gene: 5. The CDR3 bases are TGCAGCGTTGAACAGACAGGGGTAGCCTACGAGCAGTACTTC. Translation: CSVEQTGVAYEQYF.

This clone was observed a few times. The DNA for the CDR3 is TGCGCCAGCAGCTGGGGACCAACTAATGGTAATGAGCAGTTCTTC. As protein: CASSWGPTNGNEQFF. The chain couples TRBV5-1 to TRBJ2-1, with D possibly being TRBD1 or TRBD2 (5 bases each). Per the germline V gene, CDR1 is SGHRS and CDR2 is YFSETQ. This CDR3 has 15 amino acids. V lost 3 bases and J 7 bases, leaving 17 bases between the germline ends.

The V call is TRBV2, the J call TRBJ2-1, with TRBD1 identical over 9 bases. CDR1 SNHLY and CDR2 FYNNEI come from the germline V gene. Unmatched junction bases numbered 9, after V lost 5 bases and J lost 7 bases. This CDR3 region has 15 residues. The CDR3 DNA reads TGTGCCAGCAGTCAGGTACAGGGGGCGGGGAATGAGCAGTTCTTC. As protein: CASSQVQGAGNEQFF.

In its sample, this clone was seen many times. CDR3: CASSSAVVDTGELFF. The CDR3 DNA sequence: TGCGCCAGCAGCTCAGCCGTTGTTGACACCGGGGAGCTGTTTTTT. This rearrangement joins TRBV5-1 to TRBJ2-2; D call uncertain. The CDR3 extends over 15 amino acids. Germline assignment: CDR1 SGHRS and CDR2 YFSETQ. V shed 3 bases and J shed 3 bases, with 12 bases lying between them.

The V call is TRBV5-6, the J call TRBJ2-1; D gene unclear. The CDR3 is 12 residues long. V gave up 2 bases and J gave up 5 bases, with 5 bases separating them. Per germline, CDR1 SGHDT and CDR2 YYEEEE. The CDR3 DNA reads as TGTGCCAGCAGCTTTAACCACAATGAGCAGTTCTTC. It is translated as CASSFNHNEQFF. The complete variable domain, with remaining parts taken from reference TRBV5-6 and TRBJ2-1, reads DAGVTQSPTHLIKTRGQQVTLRCSPKSGHDTVSWYQQALGQGPQFIFQYYEEEERQRGNFPDRFSGHQFPNYSSELNVNALLLGDSALYLCASSFNHNEQFFGPGTRLTVL.

This chain uses TRBV29-1 with TRBJ2-1; 9 bases are shared with TRBD2. The V and J ends lost 4 bases and 6 bases, in that order; junction bases with no gene match: 7. CDR3 length equals 14 residues. The V gene's germline CDR1 is SQVTM and CDR2 ANQGSEA. The CDR3, as DNA: TGCAGCGTTGCTCGGCTAGCGGGACTCAATGAGCAGTTCTTC. Encoded protein: CSVARLAGLNEQFF.

This clone has more than one count but fewer than ten. This chain connects TRBV28 to TRBJ1-1, with D maybe TRBD1 (5 bases). V gave up 2 bases and J gave up 4 bases, with 11 bases separating them. The CDR3 covers 14 residues. Germline V gene lookup returns CDR1 MDHEN and CDR2 SYDVKM. CDR3 residues: CASSLAGLGTEAFF. DNA of the CDR3: TGTGCCAGCAGTTTAGCAGGGCTGGGCACTGAAGCTTTCTTT.

This chain uses TRBV7-3 with TRBJ1-2; D unclear. This CDR3 is built from 13 residues. Trimming pared 5 bases from V and 0 bases from J, leaving 7 bases between. The V gene's germline CDR1 is SGHTA and CDR2 FQGTGA. The CDR3 nucleotides are TGTGCCAGCAGCCCCCAGGCTAACTATGGCTACACCTTC. Protein sequence: CASSPQANYGYTF. The full variable domain, rest sourced from reference TRBV7-3 and TRBJ1-2, is GAGVSQTPSNKVTEKGKYVELRCDPISGHTALYWYRQSLGQGPEFLIYFQGTGAADDSGLPNDRFFAVRPEGSVSTLKIQRTERGDSAVYLCASSPQANYGYTFGSGTRLTVV.

This clone came up a few times. The V and J genes are TRBV29-1 and TRBJ1-2; D uncertain. Germline V lookup: CDR1 SQVTM, CDR2 ANQGSEA. This CDR3 comprises 8 residues. The germline V and J ends were trimmed by 1 base and 9 bases, with 0 bases remaining between them. The CDR3 coding sequence is TGCAGCGTTGAAGGCTACACCTTC. Its translation is CSVEGYTF.

The chain links TRBV30 to TRBJ2-7; TRBD2 matches at 7 bases. Germline lookup yields CDR1 GTSNPN and CDR2 SVGIG (reference sequence). Germline trimming cut 2 bases from V and 3 bases from J; bases unmatched to any gene: 4. The CDR3 totals 13 residues. The CDR3 loop is CAWSRGGGYEQYF. In nucleotides, the CDR3 is TGTGCCTGGAGTAGGGGCGGGGGCTACGAGCAGTACTTC.

V usage is TRBV6-1 and J usage is TRBJ1-4; D ambiguous. Trimming stripped 8 bases from V and 3 bases from J, with 13 bases between. Per the germline V gene, CDR1 is MNHNS and CDR2 is SASEGT. This CDR3 is 14 amino acids long. The CDR3 DNA reads TGTGCCAGCGTAGGGCCCCCCTCTAATGAAAAACTGTTTTTT. Its protein product is CASVGPPSNEKLFF.

The chain has TRBV28 and TRBJ2-7, with a possible D match to TRBD1 (6 bases). The CDR3 has 16 residues. The ends were cut back, 8 bases at V and 8 bases at J, with 28 bases in the middle. The germline CDR1 and CDR2 sequences are MDHEN and SYDVKM. This CDR3 is CASPPSPDRPSDQQYF. The CDR3 DNA reads TGTGCCAGCCCACCTTCTCCAGACAGGCCCTCGGACCAGCAGTACTTC.

The chain is built from TRBV7-9 and TRBJ2-2, with D possibly called TRBD1 or TRBD2 (5 bases each). Trimming cost V 5 bases and J 0 bases, with 13 bases left between them. Germline CDR1 and CDR2: SEHNR and FQNEAQ (reference sequence). The CDR3 loop spans 16 amino acids. The CDR3: CASSNSWGTNTGELFF. CDR3 DNA sequence: TGTGCCAGCAGCAATTCATGGGGGACGAACACCGGGGAGCTGTTTTTT.

This chain joins TRBV27 and TRBJ2-5; D might be TRBD1 (6 bases). The CDR3 has 13 amino acids. Germline CDR1 is MNHEY and CDR2 is SMNVEV (reference sequence). The V end was cut by 5 bases, the J end by 3 bases, with 10 bases between. DNA of the CDR3: TGTGCCAGCAGTCAACAGGGAGAAGAGACCCAGTACTTC. It codes for CASSQQGEETQYF.